One and the same sample provided the 7 T cell receptor beta chains below, sequenced in a study of CD8 T cells in Susac syndrome. Reverse transcription of roughly 0.5 to 1 ug RNA used random hexamers. From the immunoSEQ multiplex PCR reads, TCRdb called clonotypes with MiXCR, one entry per CDR3 protein. The table shows 150,000 to 200,000 distinct CDR3 sequences, with roughly 95% occurring only once. The sequencing sample was made of CD4+ T cells from PBMCs. The receptors derive from a human donor with multiple sclerosis.

The chain combines TRBV12-5 with TRBJ1-5, with a tentative D call TRBD1 (5 bases). Trimming removed 1 base at V and 3 bases at J, with 7 bases between. Germline V gives CDR1 LGHNT, CDR2 FRNRAP. This CDR3 is built from 14 residues. CDR3 coding DNA: TGTGCTAGTGGTTTGGACAGGCTCAATCAGCCCCAGCATTTT. Its protein is CASGLDRLNQPQHF.

The chain employs TRBV5-1 and TRBJ2-7, with a weak D call TRBD1 (6 bases). The CDR3 extends over 14 amino acids. In germline, CDR1 is SGHRS, CDR2 YFSETQ. V was trimmed by 4 bases and J by 5 bases, leaving 16 bases between them. Here the CDR3 DNA reads TGCGCCAGCAGCCCCGGACAGATCGACGACGAGCAGTACTTC. Its protein is CASSPGQIDDEQYF.

The CDR3 coding sequence is TGTGCCAGCAGCCCATCCTCAGGACAGGGGAGCTACGAGCAGTACTTC. Amino acids: CASSPSSGQGSYEQYF. The chain uses TRBV7-2 and TRBJ2-7; the match to TRBD1 covers 9 bases. Germline loops: CDR1 SGHTA, CDR2 FQGNSA. The V and J ends lost 5 bases and 3 bases, in that order; junction bases with no gene match: 11. This CDR3 spans 16 amino acids.

The V call is TRBV4-3, the J call TRBJ2-7; weak D call: TRBD2 (6 bases). CDR3 length equals 18 residues. The ends were cut back, 0 bases at V and 2 bases at J, with 20 bases in the middle. Per the germline V gene, CDR1 is LGHNA and CDR2 is YSLEER. The CDR3: CASSQDQYPGTQAYEQYF. The CDR3 region has the DNA TGCGCCAGCAGCCAAGATCAATATCCCGGGACTCAAGCCTACGAGCAGTACTTC.

The chain employs TRBV4-3 and TRBJ1-1; TRBD1 is a possible D gene (6 bases). The CDR3 covers 14 residues. The V end lost 1 base, the J end lost 1 base, and 7 bases lay between the germline ends. Germline CDR1 LGHNA, CDR2 YSLEER. This CDR3 is CASSQVRGNTEAFF. The CDR3, as DNA: TGCGCCAGCAGCCAAGTCAGGGGGAACACTGAAGCTTTCTTT.

The rearrangement joins TRBV13 to TRBJ1-4; D is perhaps TRBD1 (5 bases). Germline CDR1 is PRHDT and CDR2 is FYEKMQ (reference sequence). The V end lost 5 bases, the J end lost 4 bases, and 17 bases lay between the germline ends. This CDR3 contains 16 residues. The CDR3 bases are TGTGCCAGCAGCGTATTGGGAGGGGCCCATAATGAAAAACTGTTTTTT. This encodes CASSVLGGAHNEKLFF.

This clonotype was picked up one time. The chain has TRBV4-2 and TRBJ2-2, with 7 bases aligning to TRBD2. Germline lookup yields CDR1 LGHNA and CDR2 YNFKEQ. CDR3 length equals 13 residues. The V segment lost 2 bases and the J segment 9 bases; nucleotides outside the gene matches: 3. CDR3 sequence: CASSQPGTRELFF. DNA for the CDR3: TGTGCCAGCAGCCAACCTGGGACTAGGGAGCTGTTTTTT.